The rows below give T cell receptor beta chains drawn from one sample of a study of blood T cell repertoires in COVID-19. Some clones are missing from TCRdb's copy, which holds only in-frame ones; the method was immunoSEQ multiplex PCR. The sample has 300,000 to 500,000 clones, around nine tenths seen once. The sequenced sample consisted of PBMCs or T cells enriched from blood (not recorded which). These receptors were taken from a woman aged 25 to 39 with acute COVID-19. Both conserved end residues are part of each CDR3. Each record gives: J gene, D gene, V gene, clone size, CDR3 DNA, CDR3 protein. D genes are given only for firm matches. A clone size is listed for some rows: how often the clone was seen (once, few, many), or a class if it is expanded.

j_call: TRBJ1-5; d_call: TRBD1; v_call: TRBV3-1/TRBV3-2; clone_size: .; cdr3_nt: TGTGCCAGCAGCCAAGGGACAGGTTATAGCAATCAGCCCCAGCATTTT; cdr3_aa: CASSQGTGYSNQPQHF
j_call: TRBJ1-2; d_call: .; v_call: TRBV27; clone_size: few; cdr3_nt: TGTGCCAGCAGTTTATCGGGACAAAGTGGCTACACCTTC; cdr3_aa: CASSLSGQSGYTF
j_call: TRBJ1-5; d_call: .; v_call: TRBV27; clone_size: once; cdr3_nt: TGTGCCAGCAGGAACCGGGTCAATCAACCCCAGCATTTT; cdr3_aa: CASRNRVNQPQHF
j_call: TRBJ2-1; d_call: .; v_call: TRBV7-2; clone_size: .; cdr3_nt: TGTGCCAGCAGCCCTGGGGGGGCCCGGGAGCAGTTCTTC; cdr3_aa: CASSPGGAREQFF
j_call: TRBJ2-3; d_call: TRBD2; v_call: TRBV9; clone_size: .; cdr3_nt: TGTGCCAGCAGCGGCGCGACTAGCGGGGGGCCGGATACGCAGTATTTT; cdr3_aa: CASSGATSGGPDTQYF
j_call: TRBJ1-2; d_call: TRBD1; v_call: TRBV6-6; clone_size: .; cdr3_nt: TGTGCCAGCAGTTCAGGGACAGGGGTCTATGGCTACACCTTC; cdr3_aa: CASSSGTGVYGYTF
j_call: TRBJ1-2; d_call: TRBD1; v_call: TRBV6-5; clone_size: .; cdr3_nt: TGTGCCAGCAGTAACAGACAGGGGGGCTACACCTTC; cdr3_aa: CASSNRQGGYTF
j_call: TRBJ2-3; d_call: TRBD1; v_call: TRBV6-2/TRBV6-3; clone_size: .; cdr3_nt: TGTGCCAGCAGCCGGGGACAGGGAGGAGATACGCAGTATTTT; cdr3_aa: CASSRGQGGDTQYF
j_call: TRBJ2-3; d_call: .; v_call: TRBV7-9; clone_size: .; cdr3_nt: TGTGCCAGCAGCTTAAGACAGTCCCTTGTCACAGATACGCAGTATTTT; cdr3_aa: CASSLRQSLVTDTQYF
j_call: TRBJ1-2; d_call: .; v_call: TRBV18; clone_size: .; cdr3_nt: TGTGCCAGCTCACCAGGGGGCGCTAACTATGGCTACACCTTC; cdr3_aa: CASSPGGANYGYTF
j_call: TRBJ2-1; d_call: .; v_call: TRBV7-2; clone_size: .; cdr3_nt: TGTGCCAGCAGCCCCTTCCCGGGACACCTCTACGGGTCCTACAATGAGCAGTTCTTC; cdr3_aa: CASSPFPGHLYGSYNEQFF
j_call: TRBJ2-7; d_call: TRBD1; v_call: TRBV7-9; clone_size: once; cdr3_nt: TGTGCCAGCAGCTTACCAGGACAGGGGTATGGCGAGCAGTACTTC; cdr3_aa: CASSLPGQGYGEQYF
j_call: TRBJ1-5; d_call: TRBD1; v_call: TRBV3-1/TRBV3-2; clone_size: .; cdr3_nt: TGTGCCAGCAGCCGGGACAGGGATCAGCCCCAGCATTTT; cdr3_aa: CASSRDRDQPQHF
j_call: TRBJ2-1; d_call: TRBD2; v_call: TRBV27; clone_size: .; cdr3_nt: TGTGCCAGCAGTCCCCGACTAGCGGGGAATGAGCAGTTCTTC; cdr3_aa: CASSPRLAGNEQFF
j_call: TRBJ1-1; d_call: .; v_call: TRBV3-1/TRBV3-2; clone_size: once; cdr3_nt: TGTGCCAGCAGCCAAGCAGTGGGCAGGGGAGAGGCCGGCACTGAAGCTTTCTTT; cdr3_aa: CASSQAVGRGEAGTEAFF
j_call: TRBJ1-2; d_call: .; v_call: TRBV6-2/TRBV6-3; clone_size: .; cdr3_nt: TGTGCCAGCAGTTCCCCCGAGTGGACTGGTGGCTACACCTTC; cdr3_aa: CASSSPEWTGGYTF
j_call: TRBJ2-6; d_call: TRBD1; v_call: TRBV5-1; clone_size: .; cdr3_nt: TGCGCCAGCAGCCGGGACAGAGACTCTGGGGCCAACGTCCTGACTTTC; cdr3_aa: CASSRDRDSGANVLTF
j_call: TRBJ1-1; d_call: .; v_call: TRBV19; clone_size: few; cdr3_nt: TGTGCCAGTAGTATAGGGGCCAGGGGAAACACTGAAGCTTTCTTT; cdr3_aa: CASSIGARGNTEAFF
j_call: TRBJ1-1; d_call: TRBD1; v_call: TRBV6-4; clone_size: .; cdr3_nt: TGTGCCAGCAGTGACTCAGGGGGCGGAGGGTACACTGAAGCTTTCTTT; cdr3_aa: CASSDSGGGGYTEAFF
j_call: TRBJ1-5; d_call: TRBD1; v_call: TRBV19; clone_size: .; cdr3_nt: TGTGCCAGTAGTATGGCGACAGGGGTCGGGCAGCCCCAGCATTTT; cdr3_aa: CASSMATGVGQPQHF
j_call: TRBJ1-4; d_call: .; v_call: TRBV9; clone_size: .; cdr3_nt: TGTGCCAGCAGCATTGGGGGAGGGGTCGATGAAAAACTGTTTTTT; cdr3_aa: CASSIGGGVDEKLFF
j_call: TRBJ1-5; d_call: TRBD1; v_call: TRBV6-1; clone_size: few; cdr3_nt: TGTGCCAGCAGTGACGGGACAGGGGGCGATCAGCCCCAGCATTTT; cdr3_aa: CASSDGTGGDQPQHF
j_call: TRBJ1-2; d_call: .; v_call: TRBV7-2; clone_size: .; cdr3_nt: TGTGCCAGCAGCTTAGACGGACACTCCTATGGCTACACCTTC; cdr3_aa: CASSLDGHSYGYTF
j_call: TRBJ2-1; d_call: TRBD2; v_call: TRBV15; clone_size: .; cdr3_nt: TGTGCCACCAGCAGAGGTATCGGGGGGGCAGTAGGTGAGCAGTTCTTC; cdr3_aa: CATSRGIGGAVGEQFF
j_call: TRBJ2-2; d_call: TRBD1; v_call: TRBV29-1; clone_size: .; cdr3_nt: TGCAGCGCGAGAGGGGGCGGCGGGGAGCTGTTTTTT; cdr3_aa: CSARGGGGELFF
j_call: TRBJ2-3; d_call: .; v_call: TRBV12-3/TRBV12-4; clone_size: .; cdr3_nt: TGTGCCAGCACTGGCAGGCTCACAGATACGCAGTATTTT; cdr3_aa: CASTGRLTDTQYF
j_call: TRBJ2-7; d_call: .; v_call: TRBV9; clone_size: .; cdr3_nt: TGTGCCAGCAGCCCCTTGGAGGTACACTACGAGCAGTACTTC; cdr3_aa: CASSPLEVHYEQYF
j_call: TRBJ1-1; d_call: .; v_call: TRBV18; clone_size: .; cdr3_nt: TGTGCCAGCTCCGTGAGCAGGGTGGGTACTGAAGCTTTCTTT; cdr3_aa: CASSVSRVGTEAFF
j_call: TRBJ2-5; d_call: .; v_call: TRBV5-6; clone_size: .; cdr3_nt: TGTGCCAGCAGCCACCGGGGGTGGGGTGTGGAGACCCAGTACTTC; cdr3_aa: CASSHRGWGVETQYF
j_call: TRBJ1-4; d_call: .; v_call: TRBV11-1; clone_size: once; cdr3_nt: TGTGCCAGCAGCCAAGACGGGACAACTAATGAAAAACTGTTTTTT; cdr3_aa: CASSQDGTTNEKLFF
j_call: TRBJ1-2; d_call: .; v_call: TRBV28; clone_size: .; cdr3_nt: TGTGCCAGCAGGCCAACAGGGATGAGAAATTATGGCTACACCTTC; cdr3_aa: CASRPTGMRNYGYTF
j_call: TRBJ2-1; d_call: .; v_call: TRBV13; clone_size: .; cdr3_nt: TGTGCCAGCAGCCAGAGGCGATACGACAATGAGCAGTTCTTC; cdr3_aa: CASSQRRYDNEQFF
j_call: TRBJ2-7; d_call: .; v_call: TRBV28; clone_size: few; cdr3_nt: TGTGCCAGCAGTACCACCGGGACACTGACCTACGAGCAGTACTTC; cdr3_aa: CASSTTGTLTYEQYF
j_call: TRBJ1-1; d_call: .; v_call: TRBV18; clone_size: .; cdr3_nt: TGTGCCAGCTCCCAGGATTCCACTGAAGCTTTCTTT; cdr3_aa: CASSQDSTEAFF
j_call: TRBJ1-5; d_call: TRBD1; v_call: TRBV19; clone_size: once; cdr3_nt: TGTGCCACCAGAGGGACAGGGGGTGCTCATCTCAATCAGCCCCAGCATTTT; cdr3_aa: CATRGTGGAHLNQPQHF
j_call: TRBJ2-3; d_call: .; v_call: TRBV24-1; clone_size: once; cdr3_nt: TGTGCCACCAGTGATCCCCGAAGACGCGGGGCAGATACGCAGTATTTT; cdr3_aa: CATSDPRRRGADTQYF
j_call: TRBJ2-7; d_call: .; v_call: TRBV6-5; clone_size: few; cdr3_nt: TGTGCCAGCAGTTACTCGACTAGCTCCTACGAGCAGTACTTC; cdr3_aa: CASSYSTSSYEQYF
j_call: TRBJ2-7; d_call: TRBD1; v_call: TRBV29-1; clone_size: .; cdr3_nt: TGCAGCGTTGAAGAGAGGGGGGACAGGGGGACTTCCCCCTACGAGCAGTACTTC; cdr3_aa: CSVEERGDRGTSPYEQYF
j_call: TRBJ1-6; d_call: TRBD1; v_call: TRBV5-1; clone_size: .; cdr3_nt: TGCGCCAGCAGCTTGGCGACAGGGGGCGCAAATTCACCCCTCCACTTT; cdr3_aa: CASSLATGGANSPLHF
j_call: TRBJ2-1; d_call: TRBD2; v_call: TRBV24-1; clone_size: .; cdr3_nt: TGTGCCACCAGTGACCCCAGGGCGGGGGGTGCTGCTGAGCAGTTCTTC; cdr3_aa: CATSDPRAGGAAEQFF
j_call: TRBJ2-5; d_call: TRBD1; v_call: TRBV11-2; clone_size: .; cdr3_nt: TGTGCCAGCAGCTCCCAGCGGACAGGGCTGATTGGCCAGTACTTC; cdr3_aa: CASSSQRTGLIGQYF
j_call: TRBJ2-1; d_call: .; v_call: TRBV7-8; clone_size: .; cdr3_nt: TGTGCCAGCAGCTCAGCGGAGGGACCGCCATACAATGAGCAGTTCTTC; cdr3_aa: CASSSAEGPPYNEQFF
j_call: TRBJ1-2; d_call: .; v_call: TRBV3-1/TRBV3-2; clone_size: .; cdr3_nt: TGTGCCAGCAGCCCCGATCCGTTAGTCGGTGGCTACACCTTC; cdr3_aa: CASSPDPLVGGYTF
j_call: TRBJ1-2; d_call: TRBD1; v_call: TRBV18; clone_size: few; cdr3_nt: TGTGCCAGCTCACCCCCAGGGGGCGAGGGTAGTGGCTACACCTTC; cdr3_aa: CASSPPGGEGSGYTF
j_call: TRBJ1-5; d_call: .; v_call: TRBV5-6; clone_size: .; cdr3_nt: TGTGCCAGCAGCTTACGGAGTACAGGGATTCAGCCCCAGCATTTT; cdr3_aa: CASSLRSTGIQPQHF
j_call: TRBJ2-7; d_call: .; v_call: TRBV24-1; clone_size: .; cdr3_nt: TGTGCCACCAACGTGCTCGGGGGGGACAGCAGCTCCTACGAGCAGTACTTC; cdr3_aa: CATNVLGGDSSSYEQYF
j_call: TRBJ2-1; d_call: TRBD2; v_call: TRBV9; clone_size: .; cdr3_nt: TGTGCCAGCAGCGTCGGGGGGGCCTCAATCGGCTACAATGAGCAGTTCTTC; cdr3_aa: CASSVGGASIGYNEQFF
j_call: TRBJ1-1; d_call: .; v_call: TRBV5-1; clone_size: .; cdr3_nt: TGCGCCAGCAGCTGGACAACAAGGACGGTCATGAACACTGAAGCTTTCTTT; cdr3_aa: CASSWTTRTVMNTEAFF
j_call: TRBJ2-1; d_call: TRBD2; v_call: TRBV4-1; clone_size: .; cdr3_nt: TGCGCCAGCAGCGTCAAATTAGCTAGCGGGGGGGCCGATGAGCAGTTCTTC; cdr3_aa: CASSVKLASGGADEQFF
j_call: TRBJ1-6; d_call: .; v_call: TRBV27; clone_size: .; cdr3_nt: TGTGCCAGCAGTTCGTCGAGCTCCTATAATTCACCCCTCCACTTT; cdr3_aa: CASSSSSSYNSPLHF
j_call: TRBJ1-5; d_call: TRBD1; v_call: TRBV12-3/TRBV12-4; clone_size: .; cdr3_nt: TGTGCCATCGGGACAGGGGGCAATCAGCCCCAGCATTTT; cdr3_aa: CAIGTGGNQPQHF
j_call: TRBJ1-1; d_call: TRBD1; v_call: TRBV2; clone_size: once; cdr3_nt: TGTGCCAGCAGAGACCTGGGACAGTTGAACACTGAAGCTTTCTTT; cdr3_aa: CASRDLGQLNTEAFF
j_call: TRBJ2-3; d_call: .; v_call: TRBV30; clone_size: many; cdr3_nt: TGTGCCTGGAGTCCCGGCGGGCTGAGCACAGATACGCAGTATTTT; cdr3_aa: CAWSPGGLSTDTQYF
j_call: TRBJ1-2; d_call: .; v_call: TRBV20-1; clone_size: once; cdr3_nt: TGCAGTGCCAGTAGGTACAGGGACCACTATGGCTACACCTTC; cdr3_aa: CSASRYRDHYGYTF
j_call: TRBJ2-1; d_call: TRBD2; v_call: TRBV2; clone_size: .; cdr3_nt: TGTGCCAGCAGGGGTACTAGCGCCTCCTACAATGAGCAGTTCTTC; cdr3_aa: CASRGTSASYNEQFF
j_call: TRBJ1-5; d_call: .; v_call: TRBV6-4; clone_size: .; cdr3_nt: TGTGCCAGCAGGTTTCAGTGTCCTAGCAATCAGCCCCAGCATTTT; cdr3_aa: CASRFQCPSNQPQHF
j_call: TRBJ2-7; d_call: TRBD2; v_call: TRBV14; clone_size: .; cdr3_nt: TGTGCCAGCAGCCCGGGGGGGGGTGGCTCCTACGAGCAGTACTTC; cdr3_aa: CASSPGGGGSYEQYF
j_call: TRBJ1-5; d_call: TRBD1; v_call: TRBV7-8; clone_size: .; cdr3_nt: TGTGCCAGCAGCCGAGGACAGGGGGCAAGTCAGCCCCAGCATTTT; cdr3_aa: CASSRGQGASQPQHF
j_call: TRBJ2-1; d_call: TRBD2; v_call: TRBV7-9; clone_size: .; cdr3_nt: TGTGCCAGCAGCTTAGCCGGCCTTGGGGCGGGGGGCCTAAATGAGCAGTTCTTC; cdr3_aa: CASSLAGLGAGGLNEQFF